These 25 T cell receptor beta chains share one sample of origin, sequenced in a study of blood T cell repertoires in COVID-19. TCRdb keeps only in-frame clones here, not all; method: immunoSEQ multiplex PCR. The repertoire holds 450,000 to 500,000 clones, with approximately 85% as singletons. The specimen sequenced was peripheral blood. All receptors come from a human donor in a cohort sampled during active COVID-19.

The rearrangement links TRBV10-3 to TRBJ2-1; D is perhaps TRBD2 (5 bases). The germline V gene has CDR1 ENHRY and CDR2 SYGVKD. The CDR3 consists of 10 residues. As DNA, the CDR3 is TGTGCGGTCGGGGACAATGAGCAGTTCTTC. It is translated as CAVGDNEQFF.

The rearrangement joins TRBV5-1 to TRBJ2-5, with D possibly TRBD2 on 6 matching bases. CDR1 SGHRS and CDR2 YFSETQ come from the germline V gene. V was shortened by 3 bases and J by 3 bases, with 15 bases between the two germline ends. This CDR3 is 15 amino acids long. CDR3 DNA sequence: TGCGCCAGCAGCTCCTTTCCGGGAGCCGAAGAGACCCAGTACTTC. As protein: CASSSFPGAEETQYF.

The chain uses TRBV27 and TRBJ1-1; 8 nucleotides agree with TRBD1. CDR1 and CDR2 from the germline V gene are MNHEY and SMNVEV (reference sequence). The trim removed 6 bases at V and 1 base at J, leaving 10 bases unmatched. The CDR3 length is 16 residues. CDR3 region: CASRALSGTGNTEAFF. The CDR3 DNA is TGTGCCAGCAGAGCCCTCTCCGGGACAGGGAACACTGAAGCTTTCTTT.

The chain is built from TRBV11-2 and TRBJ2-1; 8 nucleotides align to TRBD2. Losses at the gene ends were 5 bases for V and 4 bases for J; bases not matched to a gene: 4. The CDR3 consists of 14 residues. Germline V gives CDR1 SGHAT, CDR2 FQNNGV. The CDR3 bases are TGTGCCAGCAGCAGACTAGCGTTTTACAATGAGCAGTTCTTC. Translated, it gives CASSRLAFYNEQFF.

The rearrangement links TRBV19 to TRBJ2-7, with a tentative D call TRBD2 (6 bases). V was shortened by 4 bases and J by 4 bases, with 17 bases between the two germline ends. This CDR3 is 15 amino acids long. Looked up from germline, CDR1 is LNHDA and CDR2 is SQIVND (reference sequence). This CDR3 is CASSKPGEGLYEQYF. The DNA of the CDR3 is TGTGCCAGTAGTAAGCCGGGAGAGGGCTTATACGAGCAGTACTTC.

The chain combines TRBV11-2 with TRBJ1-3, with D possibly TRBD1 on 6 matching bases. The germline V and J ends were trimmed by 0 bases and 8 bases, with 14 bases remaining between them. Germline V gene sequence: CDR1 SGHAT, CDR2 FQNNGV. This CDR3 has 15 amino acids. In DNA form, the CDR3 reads TGTGCCAGCAGCTTAGAGGGGGCGCCTTGGGACACCATATATTTT. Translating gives CASSLEGAPWDTIYF. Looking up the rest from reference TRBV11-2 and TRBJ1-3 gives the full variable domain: EAGVAQSPRYKIIEKRQSVAFWCNPISGHATLYWYQQILGQGPKLLIQFQNNGVVDDSQLPKDRFSAERLKGVDSTLKIQPAKLEDSAVYLCASSLEGAPWDTIYFGEGSWLTVV.

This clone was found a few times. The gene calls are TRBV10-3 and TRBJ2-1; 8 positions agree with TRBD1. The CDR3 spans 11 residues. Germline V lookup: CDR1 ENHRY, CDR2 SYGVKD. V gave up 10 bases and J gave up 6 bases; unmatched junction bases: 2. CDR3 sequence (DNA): TGTGCCAAAACAGGGGGCAATGAGCAGTTCTTC. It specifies CAKTGGNEQFF.

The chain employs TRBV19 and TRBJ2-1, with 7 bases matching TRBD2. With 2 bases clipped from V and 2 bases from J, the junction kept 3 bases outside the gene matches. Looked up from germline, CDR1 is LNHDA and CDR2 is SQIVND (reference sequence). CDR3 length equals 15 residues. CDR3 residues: CASSIRSGTYNEQFF. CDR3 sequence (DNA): TGTGCCAGTAGTATAAGAAGCGGGACCTACAATGAGCAGTTCTTC.

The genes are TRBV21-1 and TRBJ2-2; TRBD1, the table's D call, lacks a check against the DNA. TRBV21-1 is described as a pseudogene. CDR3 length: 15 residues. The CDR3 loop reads CASFIGTTKSGELFF. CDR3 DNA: TGTGCCAGCTTCATAGGGACAACGAAATCCGGGGAGCTGTTTTTT.

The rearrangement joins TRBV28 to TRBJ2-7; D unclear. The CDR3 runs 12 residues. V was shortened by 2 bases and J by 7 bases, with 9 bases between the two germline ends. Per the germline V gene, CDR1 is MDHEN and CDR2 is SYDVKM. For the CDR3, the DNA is TGTGCCAGCAGTTTACCCTCTAGGGAGCAGTACTTC. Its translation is CASSLPSREQYF.

CDR3 coding DNA: TGCAGCGTTGTACACGGGATAGCTTTCTTT. This encodes CSVVHGIAFF. The chain uses TRBV29-1 and TRBJ1-1; D is unresolved. Germline loops: CDR1 SQVTM, CDR2 ANQGSEA. The CDR3 length is 10 residues. The V and J ends lost 4 bases and 10 bases respectively, with 10 bases between them.

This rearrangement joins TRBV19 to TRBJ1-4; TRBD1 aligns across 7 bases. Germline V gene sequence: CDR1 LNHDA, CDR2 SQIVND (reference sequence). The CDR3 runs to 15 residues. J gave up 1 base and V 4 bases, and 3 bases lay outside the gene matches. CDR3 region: CASSTRQGTNEKLFF. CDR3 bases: TGTGCCAGTAGTACACGACAGGGAACTAATGAAAAACTGTTTTTT.

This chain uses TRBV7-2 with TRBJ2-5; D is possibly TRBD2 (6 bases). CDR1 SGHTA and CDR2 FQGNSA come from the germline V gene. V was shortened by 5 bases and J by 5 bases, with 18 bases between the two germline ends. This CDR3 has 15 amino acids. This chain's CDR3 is CASSLERLAKETQYF. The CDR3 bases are TGTGCCAGCAGCCTAGAACGCCTAGCGAAGGAGACCCAGTACTTC.

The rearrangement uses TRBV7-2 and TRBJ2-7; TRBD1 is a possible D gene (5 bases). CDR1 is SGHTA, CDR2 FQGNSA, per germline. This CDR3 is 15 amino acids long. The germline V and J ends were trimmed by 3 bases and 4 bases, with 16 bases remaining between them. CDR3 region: CASSLGQGPAYEQYF. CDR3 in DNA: TGTGCCAGCAGCTTGGGGCAAGGGCCGGCTTACGAGCAGTACTTC.

This CDR3 reads CASGLFTGNTGELFF. CDR3 bases: TGTGCTAGTGGTTTGTTTACAGGTAACACCGGGGAGCTGTTTTTT. The V gene is TRBV12-5, the J gene TRBJ2-2; D perhaps matches TRBD1 (5 bases). V dropped 2 bases and J dropped 2 bases, with 9 bases sitting between them. Germline V CDR1 and CDR2: LGHNT, FRNRAP. The CDR3 loop spans 15 amino acids.

CDR3 in amino acids: CASPSDRAPDTQYF. CDR3 nucleotides: TGTGCCTCCCCCAGCGACAGGGCCCCAGATACGCAGTATTTT. The chain has TRBV30 and TRBJ2-3; TRBD1 agrees at 7 bases. CDR1 and CDR2 from the germline V gene are GTSNPN and SVGIG (reference sequence). The CDR3 has 14 residues. Trimming cost V 7 bases and J 4 bases; bases outside gene matches: 11.

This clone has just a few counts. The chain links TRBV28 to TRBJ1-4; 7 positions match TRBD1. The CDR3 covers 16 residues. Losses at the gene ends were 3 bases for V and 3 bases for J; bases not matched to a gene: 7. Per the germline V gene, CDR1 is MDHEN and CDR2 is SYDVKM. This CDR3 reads CASSFASDRPNEKLFF. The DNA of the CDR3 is TGTGCCAGCAGTTTCGCATCGGACAGGCCTAATGAAAAACTGTTTTTT.

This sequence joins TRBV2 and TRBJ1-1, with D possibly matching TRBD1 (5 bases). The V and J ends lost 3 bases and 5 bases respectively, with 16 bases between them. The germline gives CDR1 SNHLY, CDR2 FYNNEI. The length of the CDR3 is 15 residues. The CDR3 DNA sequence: TGTGCCAGCAGTGAGGGGAGGCCTCGGGGGACTGAAGCTTTCTTT. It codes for CASSEGRPRGTEAFF.

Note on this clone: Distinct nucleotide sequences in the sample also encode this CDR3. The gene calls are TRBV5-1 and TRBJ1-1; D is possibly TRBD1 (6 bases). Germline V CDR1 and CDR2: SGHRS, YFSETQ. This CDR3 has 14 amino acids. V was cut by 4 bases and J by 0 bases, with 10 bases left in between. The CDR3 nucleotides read TGCGCCAGCAGCCCGCAGGGGATGAACACTGAAGCTTTCTTT. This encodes CASSPQGMNTEAFF.

The CDR3 bases are TGCGCCAGCAGCCGGGAGGGGGTGAACACTGAAGCTTTCTTT. It specifies CASSREGVNTEAFF. J is TRBJ1-1 and V is TRBV10-2; tentatively, D is TRBD1 (6 bases). V lost 6 bases to trimming and J lost 0 bases, with 11 bases between them. The CDR3 loop spans 14 amino acids. Germline V gene lookup returns CDR1 WSHSY and CDR2 SAAADI.

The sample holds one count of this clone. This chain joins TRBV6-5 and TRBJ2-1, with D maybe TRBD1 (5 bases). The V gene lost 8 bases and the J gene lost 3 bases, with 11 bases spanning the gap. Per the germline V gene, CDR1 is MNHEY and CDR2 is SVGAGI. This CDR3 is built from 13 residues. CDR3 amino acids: CASRQGNYNEQFF. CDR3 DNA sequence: TGTGCCAGCCGGCAGGGAAACTACAATGAGCAGTTCTTC.

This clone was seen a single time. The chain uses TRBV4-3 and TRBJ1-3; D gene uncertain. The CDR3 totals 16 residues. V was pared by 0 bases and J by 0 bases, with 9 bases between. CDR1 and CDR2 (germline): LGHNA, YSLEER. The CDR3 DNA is TGCGCCAGCAGCCAAGAAGCCCTTTCCTCTGGAAACACCATATATTTT. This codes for CASSQEALSSGNTIYF.

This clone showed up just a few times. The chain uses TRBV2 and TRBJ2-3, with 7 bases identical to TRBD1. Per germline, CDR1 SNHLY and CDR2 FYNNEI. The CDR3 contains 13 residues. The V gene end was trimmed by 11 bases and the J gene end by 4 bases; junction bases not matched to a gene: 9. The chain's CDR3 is CADSLGTADTQYF. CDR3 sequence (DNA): TGTGCCGACTCCTTAGGGACAGCAGATACGCAGTATTTT.

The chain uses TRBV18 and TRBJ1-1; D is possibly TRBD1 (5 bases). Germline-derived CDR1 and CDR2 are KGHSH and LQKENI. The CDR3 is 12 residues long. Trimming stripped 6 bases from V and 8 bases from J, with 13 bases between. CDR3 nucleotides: TGTGCCAGCTCGCCGACAGTCTTCGAAGCTTTCTTT. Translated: CASSPTVFEAFF.

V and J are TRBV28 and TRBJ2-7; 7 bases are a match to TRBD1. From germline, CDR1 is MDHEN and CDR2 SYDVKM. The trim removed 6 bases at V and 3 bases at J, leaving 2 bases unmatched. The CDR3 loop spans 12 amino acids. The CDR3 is CASRRQGYEQYF. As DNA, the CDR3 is TGTGCCAGCAGGAGACAGGGCTACGAGCAGTACTTC. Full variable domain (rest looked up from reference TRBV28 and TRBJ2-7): DVKVTQSSRYLVKRTGEKVFLECVQDMDHENMFWYRQDPGLGLRLIYFSYDVKMKEKGDIPEGYSVSREKKERFSLILESASTNQTSMYLCASRRQGYEQYFGPGTRLTVT.